Below are 12 T cell receptor beta chains sequenced from a single sample in a study of T-cell reconstitution after alpha-beta-depleted transplantation in children. Unique molecular identifiers featured in how the TCRbeta library was prepared. TCRdb called the PCR reads again in MiXCR, with one record for every CDR3 protein. The sample lists 100,000 or so distinct CDR3 sequences; 15% to 17% were seen once. Sequences were derived from PBMCs, mostly from graft donor cells, sampled 180 days after TCRalphabeta/CD19-depleted stem cell transplant. The receptors stem from a male patient under 10 years old who had a stem cell transplant for acute lymphoblastic leukemia, so the T cells may come from the graft donor.

This clonotype was detected a few times. The chain uses TRBV5-1 and TRBJ2-2, with TRBD1 matching 7 bases. J gave up 1 base and V 5 bases, and 8 bases lay outside the gene matches. Per germline, CDR1 SGHRS and CDR2 YFSETQ. The CDR3 extends over 16 amino acids. The CDR3 DNA is TGCGCCAGCAGTCATTGGACAGGTGGGAACACCGGGGAGCTGTTTTTT. It is translated as CASSHWTGGNTGELFF.

V is TRBV6-2 or TRBV6-3 and J is TRBJ1-6; D remains ambiguous. CDR3 length: 20 amino acids. The germline V and J ends were trimmed by 1 base and 5 bases, with 24 bases remaining between them. CDR1 and CDR2 from the germline V gene are MNHEY and SVGEGT. CDR3 in DNA: TGTGCCAGCAGTTACTTAAAGGCAGGCCCTGAACTCCCTAATAATTCACCCCTCCACTTT. Translation gives CASSYLKAGPELPNNSPLHF.

This clonotype was counted only a few times. This chain uses TRBV24-1 with TRBJ2-5, with no clear D. This CDR3 is 12 amino acids long. Trimming stripped 4 bases from V and 0 bases from J, with 2 bases between. Germline CDR1 and CDR2: KGHDR and SFDVKD. In DNA form, the CDR3 reads TGTGCCACCAGTGAGTACCAAGAGACCCAGTACTTC. Translation: CATSEYQETQYF.

The gene calls are TRBV18 and TRBJ2-2; D gene uncertain. Trimming took 4 bases from V and 0 from J, leaving 21 bases between them. Germline CDR1 is KGHSH and CDR2 is LQKENI. This CDR3 has 19 residues. The CDR3 DNA follows: TGTGCCAGCTCACAGGTTAGGGCCCTACCGAGCTCGAACACCGGGGAGCTGTTTTTT. Protein product: CASSQVRALPSSNTGELFF.

At least ten counts were recorded for this clonotype. V usage is TRBV5-1 and J usage is TRBJ2-3; 8 nucleotides agree with TRBD2. V lost 0 bases to trimming and J lost 1 base; unmatched junction nucleotides: 1. The CDR3 is 15 amino acids. CDR1 is SGHRS and CDR2 is YFSETQ in the germline V gene. In nucleotides, the CDR3 is TGCGCCAGCAGCTTGGCAGCGGGAGGCACAGATACGCAGTATTTT. It translates to CASSLAAGGTDTQYF. Combining the CDR3 with reference TRBV5-1 and TRBJ2-3 gives the whole variable domain KAGVTQTPRYLIKTRGQQVTLSCSPISGHRSVSWYQQTPGQGLQFLFEYFSETQRNKGNFPGRFSGRQFSNSRSEMNVSTLELGDSALYLCASSLAAGGTDTQYFGPGTRLTVL.

On this clonotype: Given a much more abundant clone one base away, this may be a read error. The gene calls are TRBV20-1 and TRBJ1-3, with 10 bases lining up with TRBD1. The CDR3 covers 18 residues. The germline V gene has CDR1 DFQATT and CDR2 SNEGSKA (reference sequence). CDR3: CSAYPATAPGQGLNTKYF. CDR3 in DNA: TGCAGTGCTTACCCGGCAACCGCCCCGGGACAGGGGCTGAACACCAAATATTTT.

This chain uses TRBV7-2 with TRBJ1-1, with D possibly TRBD1 on 6 matching bases. V was shortened by 3 bases and J by 0 bases, with 11 bases between the two germline ends. Looked up from germline, CDR1 is SGHTA and CDR2 is FQGNSA. This CDR3 has 15 amino acids. CDR3 loop: CASSFRGLMNTEAFF. The CDR3 bases are TGTGCCAGCAGCTTCAGGGGACTCATGAACACTGAAGCTTTCTTT.

The chain recombines TRBV6-5 with TRBJ2-7; D possibly uses TRBD1 or TRBD2 (5 bases each). Between the trimmed V and J ends, which lost 8 bases and 2 bases, there was a span of 7 bases. CDR3 length: 11 amino acids. The germline gives CDR1 MNHEY, CDR2 SVGAGI. CDR3: CASQGAYEQYF. The DNA of the CDR3 is TGTGCCAGCCAGGGAGCCTACGAGCAGTACTTC.

The V and J genes are TRBV18 and TRBJ2-1; 7 nucleotides match TRBD2. CDR3 length: 16 amino acids. Germline V lookup: CDR1 KGHSH, CDR2 LQKENI. Losses at the gene ends were 3 bases for V and 6 bases for J; bases not matched to a gene: 11. CDR3 sequence reads: CASSPTPGGMGNEQFF. In DNA form, the CDR3 reads TGTGCCAGCTCACCTACACCGGGGGGTATGGGCAATGAGCAGTTCTTC.

This clonotype was observed once. The chain combines TRBV18 with TRBJ1-1, with D unresolved. Trimming cost V 1 base and J 0 bases, with 9 bases left between them. CDR3 length equals 15 residues. CDR1 and CDR2 from the germline V gene are KGHSH and LQKENI. CDR3 residues: CASSPLGSLNTEAFF. Written as DNA, the CDR3 is TGTGCCAGCTCACCACTGGGCAGCTTGAACACTGAAGCTTTCTTT. The full variable domain, completed using reference TRBV18 and TRBJ1-1, is NAGVMQNPRHLVRRRGQEARLRCSPMKGHSHVYWYRQLPEEGLKFMVYLQKENIIDESGMPKERFSAEFPKEGPSILRIQQVVRGDSAAYFCASSPLGSLNTEAFFGQGTRLTVV.

The chain is built from TRBV6-1 and TRBJ1-1; D not resolved. This CDR3 has 14 residues. V lost 8 bases, J lost 1 base, and 14 bases lay in between. CDR1 and CDR2 from the germline V gene are MNHNS and SASEGT. Here the CDR3 DNA reads TGTGCCAGCCTTCCCCCACGGGAGAACACTGAAGCTTTCTTT. Its protein is CASLPPRENTEAFF.

This clonotype is a singleton in its sample. This rearrangement joins TRBV7-9 to TRBJ1-5, with D unclear. Germline V gene sequence: CDR1 SEHNR, CDR2 FQNEAQ (reference sequence). V was clipped by 11 bases and J by 0 bases, with 11 bases between them. This CDR3 spans 13 amino acids. The CDR3 DNA is TGTGCCGGCTCTACCAATAGCAATCAGCCCCAGCATTTT. Its translation: CAGSTNSNQPQHF.